Below are 31 T cell receptor beta chains sequenced from a single sample in a study of PD-1 blockade in classical Hodgkin lymphoma. Sequencing was performed with immunoSEQ multiplex PCR; in TCRdb, only in-frame clones are kept and a portion is missing. The top ten clones hold around 9.7% of a sample with about 60,000 clones, about 88% of them seen once. Each of the patients experienced relapse following autologous stem cell transplantation, and their brentuximab vedotin exposure differed. The input for sequencing was peripheral blood mononuclear cells (PBMCs), taken at baseline. These receptors all stem from a human donor with classical Hodgkin lymphoma.

This clone was found once. This chain uses TRBV5-4 with TRBJ2-3; D gene uncertain. The V and J ends lost 1 base and 2 bases respectively, with 5 bases between them. This CDR3 contains 13 residues. Germline CDR1 is SGHNT and CDR2 is YYREEE (reference sequence). In DNA form, the CDR3 reads TGTGCCAGCAGCTTGATCTCCACAGATACGCAGTATTTT. It yields the protein CASSLISTDTQYF.

The V call is TRBV7-9, the J call TRBJ1-1; D may be TRBD1 (5 bases). CDR3 length: 15 residues. Trimming stripped 1 base from V and 1 base from J, with 10 bases between. Germline CDR1 and CDR2: SEHNR and FQNEAQ (reference sequence). The CDR3 nucleotides are TGTGCCAGCAGCTTAGTTCAGGGATGGAACACTGAAGCTTTCTTT. Translating it yields CASSLVQGWNTEAFF.

This chain connects TRBV4-1 to TRBJ1-4; tentatively, D is TRBD1 (5 bases). V lost 3 bases and J 7 bases, leaving 18 bases between the germline ends. The CDR3 is 16 residues long. Per the germline V gene, CDR1 is MGHRA and CDR2 is YSYEKL. CDR3 DNA: TGCGCCAGCAGCCAGCCTCCGGGCCAGGGACGTGAAAAACTGTTTTTT. Translation: CASSQPPGQGREKLFF.

This CDR3 reads CASTPPGVVNEQFF. CDR3 DNA: TGTGCCAGCACACCCCCGGGCGTTGTGAATGAGCAGTTCTTC. The rearrangement uses TRBV6-1 and TRBJ2-1; no reliable D call. The germline gives CDR1 MNHNS, CDR2 SASEGT. The CDR3 is 14 amino acids. The germline V and J ends were trimmed by 7 bases and 7 bases, with 17 bases remaining between them.

This rearrangement joins TRBV9 to TRBJ1-1; D is unclear. Per germline, CDR1 SGDLS and CDR2 YYNGEE. The CDR3 extends over 13 amino acids. V was shortened by 0 bases and J by 1 base, with 4 bases between the two germline ends. CDR3 protein: CASSVAPNTEAFF. The CDR3 region has the DNA TGTGCCAGCAGCGTAGCTCCGAACACTGAAGCTTTCTTT. Full variable domain (rest looked up from reference TRBV9 and TRBJ1-1): DSGVTQTPKHLITATGQRVTLRCSPRSGDLSVYWYQQSLDQGLQFLIQYYNGEERAKGNILERFSAQQFPDLHSELNLSSLELGDSALYFCASSVAPNTEAFFGQGTRLTVV.

The chain combines TRBV5-1 with TRBJ2-7, with 8 positions matching TRBD1. CDR3 length: 14 amino acids. Germline V gene data show CDR1 as SGHRS and CDR2 as YFSETQ. After removal of 4 bases from V and 4 bases from J, the junction contained 7 bases not matched to a gene. The CDR3 sequence: CASSPDRVSYEQYF. The CDR3 DNA follows: TGCGCCAGCAGCCCGGACAGGGTATCGTACGAGCAGTACTTC.

The CDR3 is CASSREREIGELFF. CDR3 nucleotides: TGTGCCAGCAGCCGGGAACGGGAAATCGGGGAGCTGTTTTTT. The J gene is TRBJ2-2, the V gene TRBV5-6, with D possibly TRBD2 on 5 matching bases. The CDR3 spans 14 residues. Trimming took off 4 bases at V and 7 bases at J, with 14 bases between the two ends. CDR1 and CDR2 (germline): SGHDT, YYEEEE.

This CDR3 is CASKTDGYNEQFF. DNA for the CDR3: TGTGCCAGTAAGACGGACGGCTACAATGAGCAGTTCTTC. The chain carries TRBV19 and TRBJ2-1; D gene uncertain. Germline loops: CDR1 LNHDA, CDR2 SQIVND (reference sequence). The ends were cut back, 7 bases at V and 3 bases at J, with 10 bases in the middle. The CDR3 is made up of 13 amino acids.

This rearrangement joins TRBV9 to TRBJ2-5; D is unresolved. The germline gives CDR1 SGDLS, CDR2 YYNGEE. V was pared by 4 bases and J by 4 bases, with 11 bases between. The CDR3 length is 13 residues. CDR3 amino acids: CASSPPSGETQYF. CDR3 DNA: TGTGCCAGCAGCCCCCCCTCGGGAGAGACCCAGTACTTC.

The chain joins TRBV7-2 to TRBJ2-5; 8 bases agree with TRBD2. The V and J ends lost 2 bases and 1 base, in that order; junction bases with no gene match: 6. Germline loops: CDR1 SGHTA, CDR2 FQGNSA. There are 16 residues in the CDR3. The CDR3 loop reads CASSLSIAGGQETQYF. The CDR3 bases are TGTGCCAGCAGCTTAAGTATCGCGGGAGGCCAAGAGACCCAGTACTTC. Full variable domain (remainder filled in from reference TRBV7-2 and TRBJ2-5): GAGVSQSPSNKVTEKGKDVELRCDPISGHTALYWYRQSLGQGLEFLIYFQGNSAPDKSGLPSDRFSAERTGGSVSTLTIQRTQQEDSAVYLCASSLSIAGGQETQYFGPGTRLLVL.

The rearrangement uses TRBV10-3 and TRBJ2-3; 7 bases match TRBD2. V lost 3 bases to trimming and J lost 0 bases; unmatched junction nucleotides: 9. The CDR3 loop spans 17 amino acids. Germline V gene lookup returns CDR1 ENHRY and CDR2 SYGVKD. This chain's CDR3 is CAISDGLASGSTDTQYF. For the CDR3, the DNA is TGTGCCATCAGTGACGGTTTGGCTAGCGGTAGCACAGATACGCAGTATTTT.

The chain has TRBV10-3 and TRBJ2-3, with a possible D match to TRBD2 (5 bases). Germline-derived CDR1 and CDR2 are ENHRY and SYGVKD. V gave up 0 bases and J gave up 5 bases, with 12 bases separating them. This CDR3 has 15 residues. CDR3 bases: TGTGCCATCAGTGAGTCCGGAGGAGAAGGAGATACGCAGTATTTT. Residues: CAISESGGEGDTQYF.

This clone was seen once. The chain has TRBV4-1 and TRBJ2-3; D perhaps matches TRBD1 (6 bases). Trimming shortened V by 8 bases and J by 1 base, and 16 bases separated the two germline ends. The germline V gene encodes CDR1 MGHRA and CDR2 YSYEKL. The CDR3 extends over 15 amino acids. The CDR3 DNA sequence: TGCGCCAGCTCCCAACGGACAGACCGCACAGATACGCAGTATTTT. It specifies CASSQRTDRTDTQYF.

The gene calls are TRBV29-1 and TRBJ1-3, with TRBD1 as a possible D gene (5 bases). V lost 3 bases to trimming and J lost 2 bases, with 11 bases between them. The length of the CDR3 is 14 residues. Germline CDR1 SQVTM, CDR2 ANQGSEA. The CDR3 bases are TGCAGCGTTGATTATGAAGGGGCTGGAAACACCATATATTTT. Translation gives CSVDYEGAGNTIYF.

The CDR3 here is CASSLGSGSYEQYF. The CDR3, as DNA: TGTGCCAGCAGCTTGGGAAGCGGGAGTTACGAGCAGTACTTC. The chain recombines TRBV5-4 with TRBJ2-7; the match to TRBD2 covers 8 bases. In germline, CDR1 is SGHNT, CDR2 YYREEE (reference sequence). The trim removed 0 bases at V and 4 bases at J, leaving 3 bases unmatched. The CDR3 contains 14 residues.

The rearrangement joins TRBV27 to TRBJ2-2; 7 bases are shared with TRBD1. This CDR3 comprises 16 residues. The germline V gene has CDR1 MNHEY and CDR2 SMNVEV (reference sequence). V was clipped by 4 bases and J by 0 bases; unmatched bases: 5. In nucleotides, the CDR3 is TGTGCCAGCAGTTCGCGACAGGGTGCGAACACCGGGGAGCTGTTTTTT. Its translation is CASSSRQGANTGELFF.

This clone has a handful of counts. V is TRBV19 and J is TRBJ1-1; D uncertain. Trimming left V 7 bases short and J 2 bases short, with 14 bases between. The germline gives CDR1 LNHDA, CDR2 SQIVND (reference sequence). The CDR3 spans 14 residues. CDR3 loop: CASNSLRDNTEAFF. The CDR3 DNA reads TGTGCCAGTAATTCGCTGAGAGACAACACTGAAGCTTTCTTT.

J is TRBJ2-5 and V is TRBV5-5; a possible D gene is TRBD2 (7 bases). The V gene's germline CDR1 is SGHKS and CDR2 YYEKEE (reference sequence). The CDR3 loop spans 15 amino acids. Trimming stripped 0 bases from V and 5 bases from J, with 14 bases between. This chain's CDR3 is CASSLEGGAWETQYF. For the CDR3, the DNA is TGTGCCAGCAGCTTGGAAGGGGGGGCCTGGGAGACCCAGTACTTC.

This chain uses TRBV28 with TRBJ2-3, with TRBD1 matching over 7 bases. This CDR3 has 15 amino acids. From germline, CDR1 is MDHEN and CDR2 SYDVKM. Germline trimming cut 4 bases from V and 3 bases from J; bases unmatched to any gene: 7. The CDR3 sequence: CASSSGTARTDTQYF. The CDR3 DNA reads TGTGCCAGCAGTTCGGGGACAGCTAGAACAGATACGCAGTATTTT.

The chain links TRBV5-1 to TRBJ2-7; 9 bases fit TRBD2. The CDR3 consists of 17 residues. Per the germline V gene, CDR1 is SGHRS and CDR2 is YFSETQ. Trimming at V came to 4 bases and at J to 3 bases, leaving 14 bases not matched to a gene. CDR3 in amino acids: CASSPRLGSGGFYEQYF. The CDR3 DNA reads as TGCGCCAGCAGCCCGCGCCTAGGTAGCGGGGGATTCTACGAGCAGTACTTC.

The chain recombines TRBV7-7 with TRBJ2-2; the D gene is possibly TRBD2 (6 bases). The V end was cut by 5 bases, the J end by 0 bases, with 10 bases between. Germline assignment: CDR1 SSHAT and CDR2 FNYEAQ (reference sequence). The CDR3 length is 15 residues. CDR3 protein: CASSLSGPNTGELFF. DNA for the CDR3: TGTGCCAGCAGCCTAAGCGGGCCGAACACCGGGGAGCTGTTTTTT. Full variable domain (missing parts from reference TRBV7-7 and TRBJ2-2): GAGVSQSPRYKVTKRGQDVTLRCDPISSHATLYWYQQALGQGPEFLTYFNYEAQPDKSGLPSDRFSAERPEGSISTLTIQRTEQRDSAMYRCASSLSGPNTGELFFGEGSRLTVL.

The rearrangement uses TRBV5-1 and TRBJ2-5; unclear D gene. Germline CDR1 is SGHRS and CDR2 is YFSETQ. The CDR3 runs to 14 residues. V lost 2 bases to trimming and J lost 2 bases, with 10 bases between them. Written as DNA, the CDR3 is TGCGCCAGCAGCTTACTGACCCTTCAAGAGACCCAGTACTTC. Translating gives CASSLLTLQETQYF.

This rearrangement joins TRBV16 to TRBJ2-7; D is tentatively TRBD1 or TRBD2 (5 bases each). With 6 bases removed from V and 4 bases from J, the gap between germline ends came to 13 bases. The length of the CDR3 is 13 residues. Germline V gene data show CDR1 as KGHSY and CDR2 as FQNENV. CDR3 protein: CASRREGEYEQYF. CDR3 nucleotides: TGTGCCAGCAGGCGAGAAGGGGAGTACGAGCAGTACTTC.

The V and J genes are TRBV5-4 and TRBJ2-1; D gene unclear. Germline lookup yields CDR1 SGHNT and CDR2 YYREEE (reference sequence). V lost 3 bases, J lost 1 base, and 14 bases lay in between. This CDR3 has 16 amino acids. As DNA, the CDR3 is TGTGCCAGCAGCTCGGATTGGATTATATCCTACAATGAGCAGTTCTTC. Protein: CASSSDWIISYNEQFF.

The chain recombines TRBV7-9 with TRBJ2-3; 11 nucleotides line up with TRBD2. After removal of 5 bases from V and 3 bases from J, the junction contained 4 bases not matched to a gene. Per germline, CDR1 SEHNR and CDR2 FQNEAQ (reference sequence). This CDR3 is 15 amino acids long. The CDR3 is CASSKGLAETDTQYF. The DNA of the CDR3 is TGTGCCAGCAGCAAGGGACTAGCGGAAACAGATACGCAGTATTTT. Full variable domain (outside the CDR3, taken from reference TRBV7-9 and TRBJ2-3): DTGVSQNPRHKITKRGQNVTFRCDPISEHNRLYWYRQTLGQGPEFLTYFQNEAQLEKSRLLSDRFSAERPKGSFSTLEIQRTEQGDSAMYLCASSKGLAETDTQYFGPGTRLTVL.

This rearrangement joins TRBV27 to TRBJ2-3; D possibly matches TRBD1 or TRBD2 (6 bases each). V lost 2 bases and J 1 base, leaving 25 bases between the germline ends. The CDR3 has 20 amino acids. Germline CDR1 is MNHEY and CDR2 is SMNVEV (reference sequence). The CDR3 nucleotides are TGTGCCAGCAGTTTAAGGTGGGGGGCCTCGTGGGTTTTAGGCACAGATACGCAGTATTTT. Its translation is CASSLRWGASWVLGTDTQYF.

V and J are TRBV2 and TRBJ2-2; D might be TRBD2 (5 bases). Trimming shortened V by 8 bases and J by 1 base, and 14 bases separated the two germline ends. Germline CDR1 is SNHLY and CDR2 is FYNNEI. The CDR3 contains 15 residues. Here the CDR3 reads CASHHPRENTGELFF. CDR3 DNA: TGTGCCAGCCACCACCCCCGGGAGAACACCGGGGAGCTGTTTTTT.

This chain joins TRBV7-9 and TRBJ1-6; D gene unclear. This CDR3 has 13 amino acids. The germline CDR1 and CDR2 sequences are SEHNR and FQNEAQ (reference sequence). The ends were cut back, 5 bases at V and 6 bases at J, with 8 bases in the middle. As DNA, the CDR3 is TGTGCCAGCAGCAAAGGCCCTAATTCACCCCTCCACTTT. As protein: CASSKGPNSPLHF.

The chain has TRBV6-1 and TRBJ1-1; tentative D call: TRBD1 (6 bases). Germline V gives CDR1 MNHNS, CDR2 SASEGT. Trimming took off 5 bases at V and 5 bases at J, with 12 bases between the two ends. The CDR3 runs 13 residues. CDR3 bases: TGTGCCAGCAGTACCGTCAGGGGTACTGAAGCTTTCTTT. Amino acids: CASSTVRGTEAFF.

The chain couples TRBV28 to TRBJ2-2; 10 positions match TRBD2. Germline V CDR1 and CDR2: MDHEN, SYDVKM. The CDR3 has 16 residues. After removal of 3 bases from V and 5 bases from J, the junction contained 6 bases not matched to a gene. In nucleotides, the CDR3 is TGTGCCAGCAGTTTGCTAGCGGGAGATGGAACCGGGGAGCTGTTTTTT. Amino acid sequence: CASSLLAGDGTGELFF.

In its sample, this clone was seen once. The chain is built from TRBV28 and TRBJ1-3, with a weak D call TRBD1 (5 bases). CDR1 is MDHEN, CDR2 SYDVKM, per germline. The CDR3 totals 15 residues. V lost 4 bases and J lost 3, with 13 bases in between. This chain's CDR3 is CASSSGGGIGNTIYF. CDR3 DNA: TGTGCCAGCAGTTCCGGCGGGGGTATTGGAAACACCATATATTTT.